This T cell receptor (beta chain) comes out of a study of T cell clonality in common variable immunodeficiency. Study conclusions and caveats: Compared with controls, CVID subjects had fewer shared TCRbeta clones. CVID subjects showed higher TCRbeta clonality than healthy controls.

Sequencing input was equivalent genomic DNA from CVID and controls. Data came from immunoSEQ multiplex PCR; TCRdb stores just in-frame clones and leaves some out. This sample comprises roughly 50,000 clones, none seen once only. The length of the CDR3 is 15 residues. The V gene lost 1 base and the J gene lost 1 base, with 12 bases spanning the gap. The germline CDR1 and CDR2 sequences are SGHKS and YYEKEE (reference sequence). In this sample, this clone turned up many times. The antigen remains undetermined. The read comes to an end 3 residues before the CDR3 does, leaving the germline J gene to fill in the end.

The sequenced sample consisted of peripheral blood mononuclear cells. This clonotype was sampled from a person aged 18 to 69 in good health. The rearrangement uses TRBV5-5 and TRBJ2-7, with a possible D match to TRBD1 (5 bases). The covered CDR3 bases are TGTGCCAGCAGCTTGAGGCAGGGTTGGTCCTACGAG. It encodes CASSLRQGWSYE. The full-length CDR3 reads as CASSLRQGWSYEQYF.